This T cell receptor (beta chain) was documented in a study of T cell repertoires in aging, cancer and after chemotherapy. Across the whole study: Patients with glioblastoma brain tumors were sampled before and after temozolomide-based therapy.

Unmatched junction bases numbered 4, after V lost 5 bases and J lost 1 base. This CDR3 contains 15 residues. The germline CDR1 and CDR2 sequences are SGHTA and FQGNSA. Study-level points and caveats: Age-matched healthy donors had significantly more diverse, less clonal blood TCR repertoires than untreated cancer patients.

TRB rearrangements spanning V, D and J were amplified using mixed TRB-A/B primers. Via MiXCR, TCRdb re-called the multiplex PCR reads, giving one row per CDR3 protein. The sample carries under 4,500 distinct CDR3 sequences, around 38% recorded once. Turning to this clonotype: What it recognizes is unknown.

The template was genomic DNA from peripheral blood, not RNA. The chain combines TRBV7-2 with TRBJ2-3, with 9 bases that match TRBD1. This sequence was found in a human donor with a solid tumor. The sample consisted of blood. The CDR3 region is CASSGWTGGTDTQYF. CDR3 coding DNA: TGTGCCAGCAGCGGGTGGACAGGGGGCACAGATACGCAGTATTTT.